These T cell receptor beta chains were read from a single sample in a study of T cells in Graves' hyperthyroidism and ophthalmopathy. TCRdb analysed the multiplex PCR reads with MiXCR anew, one entry per CDR3 protein. This sample has 300,000 to 350,000 distinct CDR3 sequences, with 15% to 20% found just once. Input material: blood. These receptors came from a man aged 25 to 45 with Graves' hyperthyroidism. CDR3s include the opening cysteine and the closing phenylalanine or tryptophan. The D gene is left open where the match is weak. Rows may omit the clone size; those that give it use once, few, many or a size class.

D gene: NA; V gene: TRBV5-1; J gene: TRBJ2-1; clone size: many; CDR3 protein: CASSSITTGLNEQFF; CDR3 DNA: TGCGCCAGCAGCTCCATCACGACAGGTTTGAATGAGCAGTTCTTC
D gene: TRBD2; V gene: TRBV12-3/TRBV12-4; J gene: TRBJ2-7; clone size: many; CDR3 protein: CASSLGGGVYEQYF; CDR3 DNA: TGTGCCAGCAGTTTAGGTGGGGGGGTCTACGAGCAGTACTTC
D gene: NA; V gene: TRBV11-2; J gene: TRBJ2-1; clone size: few; CDR3 protein: CASSKVGEQFF; CDR3 DNA: TGTGCCAGCAGCAAAGTGGGAGAGCAGTTCTTC
D gene: NA; V gene: TRBV29-1; J gene: TRBJ2-1; clone size: many; CDR3 protein: CSVVALGGVSYNEQFF; CDR3 DNA: TGCAGCGTTGTGGCTTTAGGGGGAGTGTCCTACAATGAGCAGTTCTTC
D gene: NA; V gene: TRBV14; J gene: TRBJ1-1; clone size: NA; CDR3 protein: CASSQVDRYSEAFF; CDR3 DNA: TGTGCCAGCAGCCAAGTAGACCGTTACTCTGAAGCTTTCTTT
D gene: NA; V gene: TRBV29-1; J gene: TRBJ2-7; clone size: many; CDR3 protein: CSVELDRSYEQYF; CDR3 DNA: TGCAGCGTGGAACTTGACAGATCCTACGAGCAGTACTTC
D gene: NA; V gene: TRBV20-1; J gene: TRBJ2-5; clone size: many; CDR3 protein: CSARILQETQYF; CDR3 DNA: TGCAGTGCCCGGATCCTCCAAGAGACCCAGTACTTC
D gene: TRBD2; V gene: TRBV4-1; J gene: TRBJ2-3; clone size: NA; CDR3 protein: CASSLWAGGGSGMDTQYF; CDR3 DNA: TGCGCCAGCAGCCTGTGGGCTGGGGGTGGTAGCGGGATGGATACGCAGTATTTT
D gene: NA; V gene: TRBV30; J gene: TRBJ1-2; clone size: many; CDR3 protein: CAWSGGTYGYTF; CDR3 DNA: TGTGCCTGGAGTGGGGGGACCTATGGCTACACCTTC
D gene: NA; V gene: TRBV20-1; J gene: TRBJ2-3; clone size: NA; CDR3 protein: CSAPRVAASTDTQYF; CDR3 DNA: TGCAGTGCCCCCCGGGTAGCGGCGAGCACAGATACGCAGTATTTT
D gene: NA; V gene: TRBV29-1; J gene: TRBJ2-1; clone size: many; CDR3 protein: CSGASAGYNEQFF; CDR3 DNA: TGCAGCGGCGCTAGTGCGGGATACAATGAGCAGTTCTTC
D gene: NA; V gene: TRBV2; J gene: TRBJ2-1; clone size: many; CDR3 protein: CASRTDQIVYNEQFF; CDR3 DNA: TGTGCCAGCAGGACAGATCAAATAGTTTACAATGAGCAGTTCTTC
D gene: NA; V gene: TRBV19; J gene: TRBJ2-7; clone size: NA; CDR3 protein: CASRRLGAGDEQYF; CDR3 DNA: TGTGCCAGTAGGCGCTTGGGGGCAGGGGACGAGCAGTACTTC
D gene: NA; V gene: TRBV6-1; J gene: TRBJ1-5; clone size: NA; CDR3 protein: CASSEWGGWNQPQHF; CDR3 DNA: TGTGCCAGCAGTGAATGGGGGGGGTGGAATCAGCCCCAGCATTTT
D gene: NA; V gene: TRBV30; J gene: TRBJ1-1; clone size: NA; CDR3 protein: CAWSSVSNTEAFF; CDR3 DNA: TGTGCCTGGAGTTCGGTGTCGAACACTGAAGCTTTCTTT
D gene: NA; V gene: TRBV28; J gene: TRBJ2-1; clone size: many; CDR3 protein: CASSLSGTASYNEQFF; CDR3 DNA: TGTGCCAGCAGTTTGTCTGGGACGGCCTCCTACAATGAGCAGTTCTTC
D gene: NA; V gene: TRBV6-1; J gene: TRBJ1-5; clone size: NA; CDR3 protein: CASSDRRSNQPQHF; CDR3 DNA: TGTGCCAGCAGTGATAGAAGGAGCAATCAGCCCCAGCATTTT
D gene: NA; V gene: TRBV20-1; J gene: TRBJ1-5; clone size: many; CDR3 protein: CSARDLAGRGNQPQHF; CDR3 DNA: TGCAGTGCTAGAGATCTGGCAGGGAGGGGCAATCAGCCCCAGCATTTT
D gene: NA; V gene: TRBV4-2; J gene: TRBJ2-7; clone size: NA; CDR3 protein: CASSQRQAYEQYF; CDR3 DNA: TGTGCCAGCAGCCAACGACAGGCCTACGAGCAGTACTTC
D gene: NA; V gene: TRBV7-8; J gene: TRBJ2-7; clone size: many; CDR3 protein: CASSEDTLYEQYF; CDR3 DNA: TGTGCCAGCAGCGAGGACACGCTATACGAGCAGTACTTC
D gene: NA; V gene: TRBV7-2; J gene: TRBJ2-5; clone size: NA; CDR3 protein: CASSLARTGTRETQYF; CDR3 DNA: TGTGCCAGCAGCTTAGCCCGAACCGGGACGAGAGAGACCCAGTACTTC
D gene: NA; V gene: TRBV20-1; J gene: TRBJ2-3; clone size: many; CDR3 protein: CSAKAVAGTDTQYF; CDR3 DNA: TGCAGTGCAAAAGCGGTTGCGGGCACAGATACGCAGTATTTT
D gene: NA; V gene: TRBV6-1; J gene: TRBJ2-1; clone size: many; CDR3 protein: CASSLEGHGFYEQFF; CDR3 DNA: TGTGCCAGCAGCCTCGAGGGACACGGCTTCTATGAGCAGTTCTTC
D gene: NA; V gene: TRBV10-3; J gene: TRBJ1-1; clone size: many; CDR3 protein: CAITEGTAAMNTEAFF; CDR3 DNA: TGTGCCATCACCGAGGGGACGGCGGCTATGAACACTGAAGCTTTCTTT
D gene: TRBD2; V gene: TRBV4-1; J gene: TRBJ2-5; clone size: NA; CDR3 protein: CASSQEGGSYGETQYF; CDR3 DNA: TGCGCCAGCAGCCAAGAGGGCGGGAGCTACGGAGAGACCCAGTACTTC
D gene: NA; V gene: TRBV4-1; J gene: TRBJ1-2; clone size: many; CDR3 protein: CASSQDYVSWRNYGYTF; CDR3 DNA: TGCGCCAGCAGCCAAGATTATGTCAGCTGGCGGAACTATGGCTACACCTTC
D gene: NA; V gene: TRBV18; J gene: TRBJ2-7; clone size: many; CDR3 protein: CASSPASSNYEQYF; CDR3 DNA: TGTGCCAGCTCACCAGCGAGTAGCAACTACGAGCAGTACTTC
D gene: NA; V gene: TRBV30; J gene: TRBJ1-2; clone size: NA; CDR3 protein: CAWNRDYGYTF; CDR3 DNA: TGTGCCTGGAATCGGGACTATGGCTACACCTTC
D gene: TRBD1; V gene: TRBV11-2; J gene: TRBJ1-2; clone size: NA; CDR3 protein: CASSLGGQGALGYTF; CDR3 DNA: TGTGCCAGCAGCTTAGGGGGACAGGGGGCGCTCGGCTACACCTTC
D gene: TRBD1; V gene: TRBV2; J gene: TRBJ1-6; clone size: many; CDR3 protein: CASSAGQFNSPLHF; CDR3 DNA: TGTGCCAGCAGTGCGGGACAGTTTAATTCACCCCTCCACTTT
D gene: TRBD2; V gene: TRBV28; J gene: TRBJ2-3; clone size: many; CDR3 protein: CASSLWTSGRGLDTQYF; CDR3 DNA: TGTGCCAGCAGTTTATGGACTAGCGGGAGGGGGCTAGATACGCAGTATTTT
D gene: NA; V gene: TRBV10-3; J gene: TRBJ2-1; clone size: few; CDR3 protein: CAIQSSLNEQFF; CDR3 DNA: TGTGCCATTCAGAGTAGCTTGAATGAGCAGTTCTTC
D gene: TRBD1; V gene: TRBV5-1; J gene: TRBJ1-1; clone size: few; CDR3 protein: CASSLAGGQGAFF; CDR3 DNA: TGCGCCAGCAGCTTGGCCGGGGGACAGGGAGCTTTCTTT
D gene: NA; V gene: TRBV30; J gene: TRBJ2-5; clone size: many; CDR3 protein: CAWNLRLNQETQYF; CDR3 DNA: TGTGCCTGGAATTTAAGGTTAAACCAAGAGACCCAGTACTTC
D gene: TRBD1; V gene: TRBV6-1; J gene: TRBJ1-4; clone size: few; CDR3 protein: CASTRSGTANEKLFF; CDR3 DNA: TGTGCCAGCACCCGCTCGGGGACAGCTAATGAAAAACTGTTTTTT
D gene: NA; V gene: TRBV7-6; J gene: TRBJ1-3; clone size: NA; CDR3 protein: CASSDSPAPSGNTIYF; CDR3 DNA: TGTGCCAGCAGCGACAGTCCGGCCCCCTCTGGAAACACCATATATTTT
D gene: TRBD1; V gene: TRBV28; J gene: TRBJ2-7; clone size: few; CDR3 protein: CASSLPRGTGDEQYF; CDR3 DNA: TGTGCCAGCAGCCTTCCCAGGGGGACAGGGGACGAGCAGTACTTC
D gene: TRBD1; V gene: TRBV10-2; J gene: TRBJ1-6; clone size: few; CDR3 protein: CASSVTGVSPLHF; CDR3 DNA: TGCGCCAGCAGTGTAACAGGGGTATCACCCCTCCACTTT
D gene: NA; V gene: TRBV7-2; J gene: TRBJ2-1; clone size: NA; CDR3 protein: CASSNPPNNEQFF; CDR3 DNA: TGTGCCAGCAGCAATCCTCCCAACAATGAGCAGTTCTTC
D gene: NA; V gene: TRBV6-1; J gene: TRBJ2-2; clone size: few; CDR3 protein: CASIRQGTGELFF; CDR3 DNA: TGTGCCAGCATCCGTCAGGGCACCGGGGAGCTGTTTTTT
D gene: TRBD2; V gene: TRBV5-1; J gene: TRBJ2-1; clone size: NA; CDR3 protein: CASSLHRTSNNDEQFF; CDR3 DNA: TGCGCCAGCAGCTTGCACCGGACTAGTAATAACGATGAGCAGTTCTTC
D gene: TRBD2; V gene: TRBV5-1; J gene: TRBJ2-7; clone size: NA; CDR3 protein: CASSLAPGLDHEQYF; CDR3 DNA: TGCGCCAGCAGCTTGGCTCCCGGACTAGACCACGAGCAGTACTTC
D gene: TRBD2; V gene: TRBV7-9; J gene: TRBJ2-5; clone size: many; CDR3 protein: CASRTSGPQETQYF; CDR3 DNA: TGTGCCAGCCGGACTAGCGGACCACAAGAGACCCAGTACTTC
D gene: NA; V gene: TRBV12-5; J gene: TRBJ2-7; clone size: NA; CDR3 protein: CPAGSYEQYF; CDR3 DNA: TGTCCGGCTGGCTCCTACGAGCAGTACTTC
D gene: TRBD2; V gene: TRBV13; J gene: TRBJ2-1; clone size: few; CDR3 protein: CASSFFGRADDEQFF; CDR3 DNA: TGTGCCAGCAGCTTTTTCGGGAGGGCCGATGATGAGCAGTTCTTC
D gene: TRBD1; V gene: TRBV6-1; J gene: TRBJ2-7; clone size: NA; CDR3 protein: CASRGQGRGSEQYF; CDR3 DNA: TGTGCCAGCAGAGGACAGGGGCGGGGCAGCGAGCAGTACTTC
D gene: TRBD2; V gene: TRBV20-1; J gene: TRBJ2-7; clone size: many; CDR3 protein: CSATPPGTSVYEQYF; CDR3 DNA: TGCAGTGCGACTCCTCCCGGGACTAGCGTCTACGAGCAGTACTTC
D gene: NA; V gene: TRBV5-1; J gene: TRBJ1-5; clone size: many; CDR3 protein: CASSLGWDNQPQHF; CDR3 DNA: TGCGCCAGCAGCTTGGGATGGGACAATCAGCCCCAGCATTTT
D gene: NA; V gene: TRBV5-1; J gene: TRBJ2-7; clone size: many; CDR3 protein: CASRGVSYEQYF; CDR3 DNA: TGCGCCAGCCGGGGAGTTTCCTACGAGCAGTACTTC
D gene: NA; V gene: TRBV11-3; J gene: TRBJ2-7; clone size: many; CDR3 protein: CASSLAPGDGYEQYF; CDR3 DNA: TGTGCCAGCAGCTTAGCCCCAGGGGATGGCTACGAGCAGTACTTC
D gene: NA; V gene: TRBV2; J gene: TRBJ2-1; clone size: NA; CDR3 protein: CASRRMGSSNEQFF; CDR3 DNA: TGTGCCAGCAGGAGGATGGGCTCCTCGAATGAGCAGTTCTTC
D gene: TRBD1; V gene: TRBV28; J gene: TRBJ2-5; clone size: many; CDR3 protein: CASSSGQGRTQYF; CDR3 DNA: TGTGCCAGCAGCTCCGGACAGGGGAGGACCCAGTACTTC
D gene: NA; V gene: TRBV20-1; J gene: TRBJ1-2; clone size: many; CDR3 protein: CSAGASGYGYTF; CDR3 DNA: TGCAGTGCCGGGGCTAGCGGGTATGGCTACACCTTC
D gene: NA; V gene: TRBV11-2; J gene: TRBJ1-6; clone size: many; CDR3 protein: CASSWTAVDNSPLHF; CDR3 DNA: TGTGCCAGCAGCTGGACAGCGGTGGATAATTCGCCCCTCCACTTT
D gene: NA; V gene: TRBV19; J gene: TRBJ1-5; clone size: NA; CDR3 protein: CASSGVLKGKGNQPQHF; CDR3 DNA: TGTGCCAGTAGCGGCGTCCTCAAGGGGAAGGGCAATCAGCCCCAGCATTTT
D gene: NA; V gene: TRBV28; J gene: TRBJ1-5; clone size: many; CDR3 protein: CASTSGRMGGQPQHF; CDR3 DNA: TGTGCCAGCACCTCGGGCCGTATGGGGGGGCAGCCCCAGCATTTT
D gene: NA; V gene: TRBV2; J gene: TRBJ2-6; clone size: few; CDR3 protein: CAGDSGANVLTF; CDR3 DNA: TGTGCCGGAGACTCTGGGGCCAACGTCCTGACTTTC
D gene: TRBD2; V gene: TRBV7-7; J gene: TRBJ2-2; clone size: few; CDR3 protein: CASSLRAGGNTGELFF; CDR3 DNA: TGTGCTAGCAGCCTCCGAGCGGGAGGGAACACCGGGGAGCTGTTTTTT
D gene: NA; V gene: TRBV18; J gene: TRBJ2-7; clone size: many; CDR3 protein: CASSASDSSYEQYF; CDR3 DNA: TGTGCCAGCTCCGCTTCAGACAGTTCCTACGAGCAGTACTTC